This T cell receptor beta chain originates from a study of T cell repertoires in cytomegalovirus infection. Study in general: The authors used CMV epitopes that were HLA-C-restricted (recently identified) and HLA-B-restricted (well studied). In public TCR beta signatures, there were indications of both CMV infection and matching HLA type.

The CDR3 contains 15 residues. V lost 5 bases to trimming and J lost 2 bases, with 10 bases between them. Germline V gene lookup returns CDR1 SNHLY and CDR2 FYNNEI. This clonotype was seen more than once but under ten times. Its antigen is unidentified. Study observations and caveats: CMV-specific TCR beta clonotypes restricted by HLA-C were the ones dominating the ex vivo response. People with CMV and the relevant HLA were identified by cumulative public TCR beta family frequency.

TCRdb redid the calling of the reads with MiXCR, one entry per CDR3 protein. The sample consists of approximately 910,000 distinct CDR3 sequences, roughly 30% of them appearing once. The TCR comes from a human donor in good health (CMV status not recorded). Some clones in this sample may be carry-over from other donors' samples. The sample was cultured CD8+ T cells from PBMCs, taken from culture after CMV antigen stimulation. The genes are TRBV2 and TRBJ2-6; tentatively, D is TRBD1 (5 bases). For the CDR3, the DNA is TGTGCCAGCAGTAGGGGTCGGGCTGGGGCCAACGTCCTGACTTTC. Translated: CASSRGRAGANVLTF.